The clone carrying this TCR beta chain has more than one count but fewer than ten. The germline CDR1 and CDR2 sequences are SGHNT and YYREEE (reference sequence). The CDR3 is 13 residues long. The junction had 6 bases not matched to a gene; V was cut back by 5 bases and J by 9 bases. The data are from a study of blood T cell repertoires in COVID-19. As handled by the study authors: Reference gene primer amplification in the assay estimated nucleated cell counts. Here immunoSEQ multiplex PCR was the method, and the copy in TCRdb shows in-frame clones only, minus some. The DNA was the basis for D and trimming; V, J and clone size are from that table. This table holds some 99,000 clones, 65% to 90% found once.

The chain couples TRBV5-4 to TRBJ2-1; 9 positions agree with TRBD2. The sample was peripheral blood. This sequence was found in a woman aged 80 or over with active or convalescent COVID-19. CDR3 sequence reads: CASRLAGAAEQFF. For the CDR3, the DNA is TGTGCCAGCAGGTTAGCGGGAGCCGCTGAGCAGTTCTTC. Variable domain in full (rest from reference TRBV5-4 and TRBJ2-1): ETGVTQSPTHLIKTRGQQVTLRCSSQSGHNTVSWYQQALGQGPQFIFQYYREEENGRGNFPPRFSGLQFPNYSSELNVNALELDDSALYLCASRLAGAAEQFFGPGTRLTVL.